This entry is about one TCR beta chain. This sample stems from a study of blood T cell repertoires in COVID-19. Study details: Sites across the United States, Italy and Spain contributed samples from acute and convalescent COVID-19. PBMCs, B-cell-depleted T cells, or T cells provided the cDNA or gDNA that made up the material.

The CDR3 loop spans 15 amino acids. The germline V gene encodes CDR1 SGHNT and CDR2 YYREEE (reference sequence). V was pared by 0 bases and J by 4 bases, with 5 bases of the junction left unmatched. Before being deemed recovered, Cohort 3 donors had two negative PCRs, clearance, or symptom resolution. Clones were sequenced by immunoSEQ multiplex PCR, and TCRdb holds only the in-frame ones, with some missing. This sample yields 150,000 to 200,000 clones, of which more than 70% are seen a single time; 4.5% to 7.5% belongs to the top ten. This TCR came from a middle-aged man who had recovered from COVID-19. The rearrangement uses TRBV5-4 and TRBJ1-2; 8 nucleotides line up with TRBD1. The specimen was PBMCs or T cells enriched from blood (not recorded which). The CDR3 DNA reads as TGTGCCAGCAGCTTGGGGACAGGGCAATTCTATGGCTACACCTTC. Translating gives CASSLGTGQFYGYTF. Full variable domain (remainder filled in from reference TRBV5-4 and TRBJ1-2): ETGVTQSPTHLIKTRGQQVTLRCSSQSGHNTVSWYQQALGQGPQFIFQYYREEENGRGNFPPRFSGLQFPNYSSELNVNALELDDSALYLCASSLGTGQFYGYTFGSGTRLTVV.